This TCR beta chain is from a study of identical twins. V shed 6 bases and J shed 0 bases, with 15 bases lying between them. The CDR3 is 15 amino acids. CDR1 and CDR2 (germline): DFQATT, SNEGSKA (reference sequence). With template switching, a universal primer site was added, and the cDNA carried unique molecular identifiers. TCRdb independently ran MiXCR on the 5' RACE reads; one entry per CDR3 protein. The data hold 470,000 or so distinct CDR3 sequences, with approximately 24% observed a single time. This clonotype has just a few counts. This sample was also put to use in a study of T cells expressing NK-cell markers. This second study notes: Serological testing identified seven of the eight sequenced donors as HCMV-seropositive and one as seronegative. CD8+ T cells in roughly six donors included dominant NKG2C+ clonotypes at about 1.0-8%. In a handful of donors, dominant clonotypes made up roughly 28.3-65% of CD3+CD56-NKG2C+ cells.

This chain links TRBV20-1 with TRBJ2-4; possible D gene TRBD2, 7 bases. The clonotype originates from a woman aged 18-29 years in good health. The specimen was CD4+ T cells sorted from blood. The CDR3 loop is CSAGGDALAKNIQYF. CDR3 nucleotides: TGCAGTGCAGGGGGGGATGCTCTAGCCAAAAACATTCAGTACTTC.